The clone carrying this T cell receptor beta chain occurred once. Its target is unknown. V lost 4 bases and J lost 6, with 14 bases in between. This CDR3 is built from 14 residues. Germline V lookup: CDR1 MGHRA, CDR2 YSYEKL. Produced via immunoSEQ multiplex PCR; TCRdb's table is partial and in-frame only. The repertoire consists of approximately 400,000 clones, with roughly four fifths occurring once and the leading ten covering about 7.4%. Treatment: roughly 18 received Ad26.COV2.S at low or high dose, single or two shots; a few received placebo; per-sample allocation not given. The investigators took samples on day 63 after the first vaccine or placebo injection. Based in Boston, the donor was an adult of 18-55 years. Ad26 vector vaccine expressed Wuhan-strain SARS-CoV-2 spike. The sample originates from a study of Ad26.COV2.S vaccination and SARS-CoV-2 variants. Regarding the study as a whole: Analyses of TCR breadth and depth may have underestimated total T cell responses. Vaccine recipients posted higher spike-specific TCR breadth than their placebo counterparts.

The sample in question was peripheral blood, obtained in a trial of Ad26.COV2.S vaccine versus placebo. This sequence joins TRBV4-1 and TRBJ2-3; D is perhaps TRBD1 or TRBD2 (5 bases each). This sequence was found in a person aged 18 to 59 who received the Ad26.COV2.S COVID-19 vaccine or a placebo. The chain's CDR3 is CASSPRDRRDTQYF. CDR3 in DNA: TGCGCCAGCAGCCCCCGGGACCGCCGGGATACGCAGTATTTT.